This TCR beta chain is drawn from a study of shared clonotypes between healthy human individuals. Study at large: Every donor yielded three CD4 naive, three CD4 memory, two CD8 naive and one CD8 memory plate.

Notes on the study in general: Researchers sampled only blood; tissue repertoires likely differ.

Remarks on this clone: The antigen is undetermined.

Every subset's genomic DNA went evenly onto several immunoSEQ plates. Clones were sequenced by immunoSEQ multiplex PCR, and TCRdb holds only the in-frame ones, with some missing. Of approximately 2.3 million clones in the sample, over 85% are singletons; the top ten hold about 0.39%. CDR3 size: 15 residues. The germline V and J ends were trimmed by 4 bases and 2 bases, with 12 bases remaining between them. Germline assignment: CDR1 MDHEN and CDR2 SYDVKM. Caucasian adults residing in Nashville, Tennessee made up all the donors. The TCR was taken from a man aged 18 to 29 in good health. Some clones in this sample may be carry-over from other donors' samples. The chain combines TRBV28 with TRBJ1-5, with a possible D match to TRBD1 (5 bases). Sequencing was carried out using naive CD4+ T cells from PBMCs. Subset noted: CD45RA+ positively selected. DNA for the CDR3: TGTGCCAGCAGTTATCAGGGAGGGGGCAATCAGCCCCAGCATTTT. Translation: CASSYQGGGNQPQHF.